The clone carrying this T cell receptor beta chain was seen once. The antigen is unknown. These data belong to a study of OX40 agonist ivuxolimab in advanced cancers. Study-wide background: Earlier treatment with anti-PD-1, anti-PD-L1 or anti-CTLA-4 was permitted, and 35% to 40% had received some. Findings of the study overall: The authors also found low normalized T-cell clonal expansion in some nonresponders.

Germline CDR1 and CDR2: SQVTM and ANQGSEA. The ends were cut back, 5 bases at V and 8 bases at J, with 12 bases in the middle. CDR3 size: 11 residues. Assay: immunoSEQ multiplex PCR; the TCRdb copy retains only in-frame clones and omits some. This repertoire shows roughly 79,000 clones, about 89% found once; its top ten account for 1.5% to 2%. Collection of blood occurred at baseline, at cycle 4 day 1, and at cycle 7 day 1. The source was CD4+ or CD8+ T cells sorted from blood, collected in a trial of the OX40 agonist ivuxolimab. The gene calls are TRBV29-1 and TRBJ1-2; unclear D gene. This TCR was recovered from an adult with an advanced solid tumor such as melanoma, head and neck, liver or kidney cancer. CDR3 in amino acids: CSVSQSSGYTF. CDR3 coding DNA: TGCAGCGTTTCACAGTCCTCCGGCTACACCTTC.